This TCR beta chain was profiled in a study of T cells in Graves' hyperthyroidism and ophthalmopathy. General study findings and limits: In the blood, most expanded thyroid clonotypes above 0.001 appeared as well.

TCR beta CDR3 regions were amplified from RNA transcripts. Primed by the HTBI set, a first-round RT-PCR was run on the TCR CDR3. TCRdb analysed the multiplex PCR reads with MiXCR anew, one entry per CDR3 protein. The sample records a few hundred thousand distinct CDR3 sequences, about 16% being singletons. The V gene's germline CDR1 is SGHDT and CDR2 YYEEEE. V was shortened by 4 bases and J by 8 bases, with 21 bases between the two germline ends. The CDR3 is 15 residues long. Note on this clonotype: Its antigen remains unidentified.

It was considered stable Graves' hyperthyroidism when ophthalmopathy did not progress within 18 months. Criteria for exclusion of patients were uncontrolled infection, other autoimmune disease, pregnancy or lactation. This chain uses TRBV5-6 with TRBJ1-2; unclear D gene. The sequence came from a woman in her twenties or thirties with Graves' hyperthyroidism. Sequenced sample: blood. This CDR3 is CASSLPRAVSSGYTF. CDR3 sequence (DNA): TGTGCCAGCAGCCTCCCCCGGGCGGTTTCGTCGGGCTACACCTTC.